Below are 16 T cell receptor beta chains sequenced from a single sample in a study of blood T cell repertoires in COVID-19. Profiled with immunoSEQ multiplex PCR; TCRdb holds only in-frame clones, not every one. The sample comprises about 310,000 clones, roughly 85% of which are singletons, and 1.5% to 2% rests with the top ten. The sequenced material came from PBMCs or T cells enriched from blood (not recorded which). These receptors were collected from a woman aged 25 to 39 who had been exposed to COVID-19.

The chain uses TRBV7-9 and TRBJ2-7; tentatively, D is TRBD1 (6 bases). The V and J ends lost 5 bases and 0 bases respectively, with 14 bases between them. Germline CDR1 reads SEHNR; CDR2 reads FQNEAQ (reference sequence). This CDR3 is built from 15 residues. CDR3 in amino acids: CASSHEGGSSYEQYF. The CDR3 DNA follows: TGTGCCAGCAGCCACGAAGGGGGTTCCTCCTACGAGCAGTACTTC. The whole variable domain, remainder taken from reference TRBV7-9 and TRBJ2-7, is DTGVSQNPRHKITKRGQNVTFRCDPISEHNRLYWYRQTLGQGPEFLTYFQNEAQLEKSRLLSDRFSAERPKGSFSTLEIQRTEQGDSAMYLCASSHEGGSSYEQYFGPGTRLTVT.

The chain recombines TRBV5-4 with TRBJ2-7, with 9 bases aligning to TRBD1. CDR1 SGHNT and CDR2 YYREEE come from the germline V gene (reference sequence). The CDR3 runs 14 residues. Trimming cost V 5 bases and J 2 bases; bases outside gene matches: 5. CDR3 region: CASSPGQGPYEQYF. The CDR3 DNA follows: TGTGCCAGCAGTCCAGGACAGGGGCCCTACGAGCAGTACTTC. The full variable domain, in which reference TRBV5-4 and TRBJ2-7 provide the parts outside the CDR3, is ETGVTQSPTHLIKTRGQQVTLRCSSQSGHNTVSWYQQALGQGPQFIFQYYREEENGRGNFPPRFSGLQFPNYSSELNVNALELDDSALYLCASSPGQGPYEQYFGPGTRLTVT.

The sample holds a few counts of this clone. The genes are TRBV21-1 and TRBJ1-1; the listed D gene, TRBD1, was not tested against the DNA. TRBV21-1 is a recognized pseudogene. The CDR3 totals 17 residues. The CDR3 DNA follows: TGTGCCAGCAGCAAAAGAACAGGGGCCAGGAGCGACACTGAAGCTTTCTTT. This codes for CASSKRTGARSDTEAFF.

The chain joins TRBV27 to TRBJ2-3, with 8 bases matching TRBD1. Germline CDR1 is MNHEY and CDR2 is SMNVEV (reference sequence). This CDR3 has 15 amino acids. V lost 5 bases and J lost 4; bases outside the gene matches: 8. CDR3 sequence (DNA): TGTGCCAGCAGTCCTGGACAGGGATTTGCAGATACGCAGTATTTT. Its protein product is CASSPGQGFADTQYF.

The chain's CDR3 is CASSYPRPEDLHF. CDR3 in DNA: TGTGCCAGCAGTTACCCCAGACCTGAGGACCTCCACTTT. This chain links TRBV6-7 with TRBJ1-6; D remains ambiguous. TRBV6-7 falls under the ORF class, with uncertain function. CDR3 size: 13 residues. V lost 2 bases to trimming and J lost 15 bases, with 14 bases between them.

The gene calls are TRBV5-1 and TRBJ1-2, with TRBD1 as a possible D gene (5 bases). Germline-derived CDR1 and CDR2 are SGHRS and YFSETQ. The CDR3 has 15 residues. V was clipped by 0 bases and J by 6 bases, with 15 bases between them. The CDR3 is CASSLESGGLDGYTF. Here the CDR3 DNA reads TGCGCCAGCAGCTTGGAGTCGGGGGGTTTGGATGGCTACACCTTC.

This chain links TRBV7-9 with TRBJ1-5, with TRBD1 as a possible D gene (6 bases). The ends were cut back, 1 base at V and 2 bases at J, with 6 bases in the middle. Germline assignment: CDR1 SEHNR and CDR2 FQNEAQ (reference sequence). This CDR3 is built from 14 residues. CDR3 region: CASSLGTGNQPQHF. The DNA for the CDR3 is TGTGCCAGCAGCTTAGGGACAGGCAATCAGCCCCAGCATTTT.

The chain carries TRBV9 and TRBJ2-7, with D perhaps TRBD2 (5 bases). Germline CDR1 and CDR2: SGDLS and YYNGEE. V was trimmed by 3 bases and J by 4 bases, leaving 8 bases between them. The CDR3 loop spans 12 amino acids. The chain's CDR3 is CASSGSGYEQYF. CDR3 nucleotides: TGTGCCAGCAGCGGATCGGGATACGAGCAGTACTTC.

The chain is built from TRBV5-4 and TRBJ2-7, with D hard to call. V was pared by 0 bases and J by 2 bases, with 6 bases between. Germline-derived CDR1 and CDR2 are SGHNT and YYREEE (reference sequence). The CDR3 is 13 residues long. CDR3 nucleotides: TGTGCCAGCAGCTTGGAAGAGGCCTACGAGCAGTACTTC. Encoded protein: CASSLEEAYEQYF.

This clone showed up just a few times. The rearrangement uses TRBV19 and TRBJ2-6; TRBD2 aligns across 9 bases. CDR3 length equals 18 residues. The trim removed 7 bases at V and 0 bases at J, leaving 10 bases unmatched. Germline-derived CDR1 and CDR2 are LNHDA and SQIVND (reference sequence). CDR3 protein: CASKPSGGTSSGANVLTF. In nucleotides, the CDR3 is TGTGCCAGTAAGCCGAGCGGGGGGACCAGCTCTGGGGCCAACGTCCTGACTTTC.

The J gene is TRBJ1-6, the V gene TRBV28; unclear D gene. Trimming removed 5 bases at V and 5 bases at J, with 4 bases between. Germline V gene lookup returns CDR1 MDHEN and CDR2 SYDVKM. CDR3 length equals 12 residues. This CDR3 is CASSNNNSPLHF. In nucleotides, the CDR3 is TGTGCCAGCAGTAATAATAATTCACCCCTCCACTTT.

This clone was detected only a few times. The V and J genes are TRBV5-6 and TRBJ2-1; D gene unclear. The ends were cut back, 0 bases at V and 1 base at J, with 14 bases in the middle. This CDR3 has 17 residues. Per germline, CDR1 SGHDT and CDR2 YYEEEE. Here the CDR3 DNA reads TGTGCCAGCAGCTTGGGCAGCGACTTTGTTTCCTACAATGAGCAGTTCTTC. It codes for CASSLGSDFVSYNEQFF.

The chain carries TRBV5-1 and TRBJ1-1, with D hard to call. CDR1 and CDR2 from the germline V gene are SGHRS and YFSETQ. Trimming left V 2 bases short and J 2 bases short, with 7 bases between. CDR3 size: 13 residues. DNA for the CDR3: TGCGCCAGCAGCTTAGTCAGAAACACTGAAGCTTTCTTT. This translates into CASSLVRNTEAFF.

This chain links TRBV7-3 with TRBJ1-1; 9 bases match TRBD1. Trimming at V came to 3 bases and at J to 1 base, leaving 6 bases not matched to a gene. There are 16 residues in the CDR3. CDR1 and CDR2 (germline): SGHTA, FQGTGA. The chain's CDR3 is CASSLSGTGPNTEAFF. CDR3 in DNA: TGTGCCAGCAGCTTGTCCGGGACAGGGCCGAACACTGAAGCTTTCTTT.

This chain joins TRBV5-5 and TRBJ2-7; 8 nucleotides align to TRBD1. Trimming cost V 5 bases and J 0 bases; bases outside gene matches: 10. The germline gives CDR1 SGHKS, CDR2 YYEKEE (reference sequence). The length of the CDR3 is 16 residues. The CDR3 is CASRDDRGNSSYEQYF. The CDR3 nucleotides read TGTGCCAGCAGAGACGACAGGGGAAATTCCTCCTACGAGCAGTACTTC. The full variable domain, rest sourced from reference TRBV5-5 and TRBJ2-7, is DAGVTQSPTHLIKTRGQQVTLRCSPISGHKSVSWYQQVLGQGPQFIFQYYEKEERGRGNFPDRFSARQFPNYSSELNVNALLLGDSALYLCASRDDRGNSSYEQYFGPGTRLTVT.

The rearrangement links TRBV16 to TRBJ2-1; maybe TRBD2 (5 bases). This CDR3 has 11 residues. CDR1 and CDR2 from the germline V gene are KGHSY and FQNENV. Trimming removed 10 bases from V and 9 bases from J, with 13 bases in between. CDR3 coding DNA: TGTGCCACCACCTTCGGGGTTGAGCAGTTCTTC. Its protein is CATTFGVEQFF.